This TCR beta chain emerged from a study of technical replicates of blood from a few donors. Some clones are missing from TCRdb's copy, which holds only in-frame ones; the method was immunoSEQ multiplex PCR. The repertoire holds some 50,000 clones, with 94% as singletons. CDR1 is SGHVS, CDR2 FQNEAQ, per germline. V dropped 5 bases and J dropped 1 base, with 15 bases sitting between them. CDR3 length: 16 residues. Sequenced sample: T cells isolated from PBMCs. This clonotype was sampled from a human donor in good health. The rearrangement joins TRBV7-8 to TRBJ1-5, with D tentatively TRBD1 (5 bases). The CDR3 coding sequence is TGTGCCAGCAGCACAGCCAGGGAATTAAGCAATCAGCCCCAGCATTTT. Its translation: CASSTARELSNQPQHF.